The 25 T cell receptor beta chains given below trace back to one sample, sequenced in a study of T cell repertoires in cytomegalovirus infection. These TCRs are of unknown antigen specificity. TCRdb re-derived calls from the reads in MiXCR, one entry per CDR3 protein. The top ten hold about 20% of the sample, which has about 700,000 distinct CDR3 sequences, roughly 33% seen once. The sample was cultured PBMCs, taken from culture after CMV antigen stimulation. These receptors all stem from a human donor in good health (CMV status not recorded). Some clones in this sample may be carry-over from other donors' samples.

The chain uses TRBV5-1 and TRBJ1-2; D is ambiguous. The V gene lost 4 bases and the J gene lost 8 bases, with 18 bases spanning the gap. The CDR3 spans 14 residues. The germline gives CDR1 SGHRS, CDR2 YFSETQ. CDR3 sequence (DNA): TGCGCCAGCAGCGCCGGGCACTCCGCGTGGGGCTACACCTTC. This gives the protein CASSAGHSAWGYTF.

The chain employs TRBV6-2 or TRBV6-3 and TRBJ2-4, with 9 bases aligning to TRBD2. V lost 5 bases and J lost 0; bases outside the gene matches: 11. The CDR3 has 18 amino acids. The V gene's germline CDR1 is MNHEY and CDR2 SVGEGT. CDR3 region: CASSAGTSLKLAKNIQYF. The CDR3 DNA sequence: TGTGCCAGCAGTGCCGGGACTAGCCTAAAACTAGCCAAAAACATTCAGTACTTC.

The chain employs TRBV12-5 and TRBJ2-5; no clear D. Germline V gives CDR1 LGHNT, CDR2 FRNRAP. V gave up 5 bases and J gave up 2 bases, with 9 bases separating them. This CDR3 spans 13 amino acids. This CDR3 is CASGVGLQETQYF. DNA for the CDR3: TGTGCTAGTGGTGTGGGCCTACAAGAGACCCAGTACTTC.

This clonotype was picked up a small number of times. This chain uses TRBV18 with TRBJ1-6, with a possible D match to TRBD1 (6 bases). CDR3 length equals 15 residues. Germline V gene data show CDR1 as KGHSH and CDR2 as LQKENI. Trimming took 4 bases from V and 3 from J, leaving 10 bases between them. The CDR3 loop is CASSHREIYNSPLHF. CDR3 nucleotides: TGTGCCAGCTCACACAGGGAAATCTATAATTCACCCCTCCACTTT. The complete variable domain, with remaining parts taken from reference TRBV18 and TRBJ1-6, reads NAGVMQNPRHLVRRRGQEARLRCSPMKGHSHVYWYRQLPEEGLKFMVYLQKENIIDESGMPKERFSAEFPKEGPSILRIQQVVRGDSAAYFCASSHREIYNSPLHFGNGTRLTVT.

There are many counts of this clonotype. CDR3 sequence: CASSQTPGLAGAQSSYEQYV. The CDR3 DNA sequence: TGTGCCAGCAGCCAAACTCCGGGACTAGCGGGCGCTCAGAGCTCCTACGAGCAGTACGTC. This chain joins TRBV7-8 and TRBJ2-7; TRBD2 agrees at 12 bases. The CDR3 runs to 20 residues. Germline V gene data show CDR1 as SGHVS and CDR2 as FQNEAQ. With V trimmed by 5 bases and J by 0 bases, 17 bases remained unmatched.

The CDR3 bases are TGTGCCAGCAGTCCCCGATCACGGGAAAAACTGTTTTTT. Its translation: CASSPRSREKLFF. The chain employs TRBV28 and TRBJ1-4; no reliable D call. The CDR3 sequence is 13 residues long. CDR1 is MDHEN, CDR2 SYDVKM, per germline. The V and J ends lost 5 bases and 8 bases respectively, with 12 bases between them.

J is TRBJ2-1 and V is TRBV7-9; 8 nucleotides line up with TRBD2. The CDR3 contains 17 residues. After removal of 1 base from V and 9 bases from J, the junction contained 14 bases not matched to a gene. From germline, CDR1 is SEHNR and CDR2 FQNEAQ (reference sequence). The DNA of the CDR3 is TGTGCCAGCAGCTTAGTCCCGGGGGGGGGGCGCATAGGTGAGCAGTTCTTC. This translates into CASSLVPGGGRIGEQFF.

The J gene is TRBJ1-1, the V gene TRBV7-6, with a tentative D call TRBD1 (6 bases). Trimming pared 5 bases from V and 1 base from J, leaving 20 bases between. This CDR3 spans 17 amino acids. CDR1 and CDR2 from the germline V gene are SGHVS and FNYEAQ. The CDR3 DNA sequence: TGTGCCAGCAGCCTCTTGGAGGCAGGGGCGCCGAACACTGAAGCTTTCTTT. Its protein product is CASSLLEAGAPNTEAFF.

This clonotype was seen repeatedly, ten times or more. The rearrangement uses TRBV7-8 and TRBJ2-3, with TRBD2 matching 11 bases. The length of the CDR3 is 18 residues. V shed 5 bases, J shed 0 bases, and the junction held 10 bases outside the gene matches. The germline CDR1 and CDR2 sequences are SGHVS and FQNEAQ. This CDR3 is CASSPKGSGRASTDTQYF. As DNA, the CDR3 is TGTGCCAGCAGCCCTAAAGGTAGCGGGAGGGCCAGCACAGATACGCAGTATTTT.

This clonotype was counted between two and nine times. The rearrangement links TRBV28 to TRBJ2-4; D unresolved. CDR1 MDHEN and CDR2 SYDVKM come from the germline V gene. This CDR3 is 14 amino acids long. V was trimmed by 4 bases and J by 4 bases, leaving 11 bases between them. CDR3 amino acids: CASSYGRMKNIQYF. As DNA, the CDR3 is TGTGCCAGCAGTTATGGCAGGATGAAAAACATTCAGTACTTC.

CDR3: CASRPRTLSSGRSSYEQYF. The CDR3 DNA follows: TGTGCCAGCAGACCTCGGACACTGAGTAGCGGAAGAAGTAGCTACGAGCAGTACTTC. This sequence joins TRBV6-2 or TRBV6-3 and TRBJ2-7; D perhaps matches TRBD2 (6 bases). V lost 6 bases, J lost 3 bases, and 30 bases lay in between. The CDR3 has 19 residues. Germline V gene data show CDR1 as MNHEY and CDR2 as SVGEGT.

The V gene is TRBV12-3 or TRBV12-4, the J gene TRBJ2-7, with D tentatively TRBD1 (5 bases). V was clipped by 4 bases and J by 2 bases, with 9 bases between them. The CDR3 covers 13 residues. The CDR3 reads CASSWGSTYEQYF. CDR3 in DNA: TGTGCCAGCAGTTGGGGCAGCACCTACGAGCAGTACTTC.

The chain uses TRBV19 and TRBJ1-5, with D unresolved. Trimming removed 7 bases at V and 7 bases at J, with 23 bases between. The CDR3 totals 16 residues. Germline CDR1 reads LNHDA; CDR2 reads SQIVND (reference sequence). The chain's CDR3 is CASNLAAPIKEQPQHF. The CDR3 DNA reads TGTGCCAGTAATTTGGCGGCCCCTATAAAGGAACAGCCCCAGCATTTT. Based on the CDR3 plus reference TRBV19 and TRBJ1-5, the full variable domain is DGGITQSPKYLFRKEGQNVTLSCEQNLNHDAMYWYRQDPGQGLRLIYYSQIVNDFQKGDIAEGYSVSREKKESFPLTVTSAQKNPTAFYLCASNLAAPIKEQPQHFGDGTRLSIL.

This clonotype was found a few times. The rearrangement joins TRBV27 to TRBJ2-1, with D perhaps TRBD1 or TRBD2 (5 bases each). The CDR3 has 13 amino acids. Trimming left V 6 bases short and J 6 bases short, with 12 bases between. The germline V gene has CDR1 MNHEY and CDR2 SMNVEV (reference sequence). The CDR3 sequence is CASRQWGINEQFF. In DNA form, the CDR3 reads TGTGCCAGCAGACAATGGGGGATCAATGAGCAGTTCTTC.

Of note for this clonotype: A read error may produce the germline difference seen at one junction end. The chain employs TRBV5-1 and TRBJ2-2, with no clear D. The CDR3 has 12 amino acids. Germline V gene sequence: CDR1 SGHRS, CDR2 YFSETQ. This CDR3 reads CASSLETGELFF. In DNA, the CDR3 is TGCGCCAGCAGTTTGGAAACCGGGGAGCTGTTTTTT.

A few counts support this clonotype. This chain connects TRBV4-3 to TRBJ1-1, with D perhaps TRBD1 (5 bases). Trimming left V 4 bases short and J 0 bases short, with 18 bases between. Germline-derived CDR1 and CDR2 are LGHNA and YSLEER. The CDR3 covers 17 residues. CDR3 in amino acids: CASSPGTQVFLNTEAFF. In DNA, the CDR3 is TGCGCCAGCAGCCCAGGGACCCAGGTCTTTCTGAACACTGAAGCTTTCTTT.

This chain joins TRBV4-1 and TRBJ1-4; tentative D call: TRBD1 (5 bases). The CDR3 contains 15 residues. The V gene's germline CDR1 is MGHRA and CDR2 YSYEKL. V was clipped by 2 bases and J by 10 bases, with 17 bases between them. The DNA of the CDR3 is TGCGCCAGCAGCCAAAGGGGTTTAGATGGAGGAAAACTGTTTTTT. This sequence encodes CASSQRGLDGGKLFF.

In the case of this clonotype: A much larger clone is a single base away; this may be a read error. This rearrangement joins TRBV7-2 to TRBJ1-2; 7 bases match TRBD1. Germline CDR1 reads SGHTA; CDR2 reads FQGNSA. The CDR3 extends over 15 amino acids. CDR3 amino acids: CVSSLEQGLDYGYTF. DNA for the CDR3: TGTGTCAGCAGCTTAGAACAGGGGCTAGACTATGGCTACACCTTC.

This clonotype was observed at least ten times. The rearrangement uses TRBV7-2 and TRBJ2-7; possibly TRBD1 or TRBD2 for D (5 bases each). The germline V gene has CDR1 SGHTA and CDR2 FQGNSA. Trimming took 5 bases from V and 2 from J, leaving 16 bases between them. The CDR3 length is 15 residues. The CDR3 is CASSAGLGPTYEQYF. DNA for the CDR3: TGTGCCAGCAGCGCCGGACTGGGGCCGACCTACGAGCAGTACTTC.

This clonotype was detected many times. The chain combines TRBV7-8 with TRBJ1-3; no clear D. The V gene's germline CDR1 is SGHVS and CDR2 FQNEAQ. The CDR3 extends over 16 amino acids. V shed 5 bases and J shed 2 bases, with 16 bases lying between them. The DNA for the CDR3 is TGTGCCAGCAGCCCCCCGCCCCTCGGGGCTGGAAACACCATATATTTT. Its protein product is CASSPPPLGAGNTIYF.

Many counts were recorded for this clonotype. The J gene is TRBJ2-4, the V gene TRBV7-2; 14 nucleotides align to TRBD2. Trimming removed 4 bases from V and 8 bases from J; junction bases left unmatched: 7. Germline V gene sequence: CDR1 SGHTA, CDR2 FQGNSA. The CDR3 contains 16 residues. Here the CDR3 DNA reads TGTGCCAGCAGCTCAAGACTAGCGGGAGGGCCTTACATTCAGTACTTC. Translated: CASSSRLAGGPYIQYF.

CDR3 sequence (DNA): TGTGCCACTCTACGAGGGGCTAGCGGAATAAAAGGCGATACGCAGTATTTT. This sequence encodes CATLRGASGIKGDTQYF. The chain carries TRBV24-1 and TRBJ2-3, with 7 bases lining up with TRBD2. CDR3 size: 17 residues. J lost 6 bases, V lost 10 bases, and 21 bases had no gene match. CDR1 KGHDR and CDR2 SFDVKD come from the germline V gene.

The gene calls are TRBV4-1 and TRBJ2-7; 8 bases fit TRBD2. V gave up 0 bases and J gave up 3 bases; unmatched junction bases: 4. The CDR3 consists of 15 residues. From germline, CDR1 is MGHRA and CDR2 YSYEKL. The CDR3 protein is CASSQEGTSFYEQYF. CDR3 nucleotides: TGCGCCAGCAGCCAAGAGGGGACTAGTTTCTACGAGCAGTACTTC.

This sequence joins TRBV12-3 or TRBV12-4 and TRBJ2-4; perhaps TRBD1 as D (6 bases). CDR3 length equals 17 residues. V lost 3 bases and J lost 2, with 17 bases in between. For the CDR3, the DNA is TGTGCCAGCAGTTTTACGGCAGGGGAGATGACCAAAAACATTCAGTACTTC. It yields the protein CASSFTAGEMTKNIQYF.

This clonotype was seen repeatedly, ten times or more. This chain connects TRBV7-2 to TRBJ2-7; possibly TRBD2 for D (5 bases). The V end was cut by 2 bases, the J end by 2 bases, with 16 bases between. The germline V gene has CDR1 SGHTA and CDR2 FQGNSA. This CDR3 is 16 amino acids long. In DNA form, the CDR3 reads TGTGCCAGCAGCTTACGCCGGCTGGAGGAGGCCTACGAGCAGTACTTC. This translates into CASSLRRLEEAYEQYF.